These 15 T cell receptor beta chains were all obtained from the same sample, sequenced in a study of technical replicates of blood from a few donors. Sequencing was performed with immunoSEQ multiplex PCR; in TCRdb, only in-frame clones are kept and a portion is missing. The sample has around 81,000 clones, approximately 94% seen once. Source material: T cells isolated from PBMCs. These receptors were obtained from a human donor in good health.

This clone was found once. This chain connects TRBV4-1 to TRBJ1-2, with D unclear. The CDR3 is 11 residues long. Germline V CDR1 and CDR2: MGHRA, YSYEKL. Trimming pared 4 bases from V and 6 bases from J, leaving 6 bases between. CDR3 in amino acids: CASSPGDGYTF. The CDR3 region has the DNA TGCGCCAGCAGCCCCGGGGATGGCTACACCTTC.

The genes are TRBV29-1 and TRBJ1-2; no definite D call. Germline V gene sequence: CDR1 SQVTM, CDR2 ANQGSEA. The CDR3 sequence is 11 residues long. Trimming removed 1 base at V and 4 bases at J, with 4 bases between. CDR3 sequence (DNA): TGCAGCGTTGAAGGGGCCTATGGCTACACCTTC. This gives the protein CSVEGAYGYTF.

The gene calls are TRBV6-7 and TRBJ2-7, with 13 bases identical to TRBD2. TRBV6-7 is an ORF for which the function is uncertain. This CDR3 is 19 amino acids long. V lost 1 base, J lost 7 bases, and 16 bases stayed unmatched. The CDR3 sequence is CASSYFRTSGSVIRGEQYF. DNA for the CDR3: TGTGCCAGCAGTTACTTCCGGACTAGCGGGAGCGTTATACGAGGGGAGCAGTACTTC.

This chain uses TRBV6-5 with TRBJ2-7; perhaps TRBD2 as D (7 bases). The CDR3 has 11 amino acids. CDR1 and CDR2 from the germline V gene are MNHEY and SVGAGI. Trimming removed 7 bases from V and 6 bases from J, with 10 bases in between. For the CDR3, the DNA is TGTGCCAGCACCGCGGGGGCCGAGCAGTACTTC. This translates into CASTAGAEQYF.

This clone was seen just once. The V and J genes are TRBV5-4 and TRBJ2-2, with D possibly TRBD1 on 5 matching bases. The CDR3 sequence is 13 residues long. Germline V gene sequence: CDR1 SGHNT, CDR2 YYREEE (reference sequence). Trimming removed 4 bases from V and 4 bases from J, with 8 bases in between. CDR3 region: CASSRQSTGELFF. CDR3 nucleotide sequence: TGTGCCAGCAGCCGACAGAGCACCGGGGAGCTGTTTTTT.

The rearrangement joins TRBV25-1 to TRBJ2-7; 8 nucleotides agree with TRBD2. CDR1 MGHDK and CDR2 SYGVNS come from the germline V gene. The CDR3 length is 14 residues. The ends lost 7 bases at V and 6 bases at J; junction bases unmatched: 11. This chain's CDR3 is CASKRLAWAGEQYF. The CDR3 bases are TGTGCCAGCAAAAGACTAGCGTGGGCGGGCGAGCAGTACTTC.

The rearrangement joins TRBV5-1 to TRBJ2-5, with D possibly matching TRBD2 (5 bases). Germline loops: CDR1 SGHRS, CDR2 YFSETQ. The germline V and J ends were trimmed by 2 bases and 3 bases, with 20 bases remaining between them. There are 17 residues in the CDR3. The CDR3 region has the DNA TGCGCCAGCAGCTTTACACCGGGGTCCTACAAGGAAGAGACCCAGTACTTC. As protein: CASSFTPGSYKEETQYF. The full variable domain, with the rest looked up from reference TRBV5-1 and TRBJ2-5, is KAGVTQTPRYLIKTRGQQVTLSCSPISGHRSVSWYQQTPGQGLQFLFEYFSETQRNKGNFPGRFSGRQFSNSRSEMNVSTLELGDSALYLCASSFTPGSYKEETQYFGPGTRLLVL.

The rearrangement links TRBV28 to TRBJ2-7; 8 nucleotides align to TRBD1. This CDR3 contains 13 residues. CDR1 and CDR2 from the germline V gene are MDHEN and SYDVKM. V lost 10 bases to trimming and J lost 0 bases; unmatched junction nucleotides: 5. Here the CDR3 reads CATQGALSYEQYF. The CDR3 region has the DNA TGTGCCACCCAGGGGGCGCTCTCCTACGAGCAGTACTTC.

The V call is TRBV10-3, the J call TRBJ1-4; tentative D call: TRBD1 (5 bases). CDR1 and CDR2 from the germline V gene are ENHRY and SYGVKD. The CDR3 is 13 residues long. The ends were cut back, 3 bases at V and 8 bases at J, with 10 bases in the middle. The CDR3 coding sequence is TGTGCCATCAGTGAAGACGGGGGGGAAAAACTGTTTTTT. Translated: CAISEDGGEKLFF.

Written as DNA, the CDR3 is TGTGCCAGCAGGGCGCCCTCGGGGGAGCAGTACTTC. Translated, it gives CASRAPSGEQYF. The chain carries TRBV2 and TRBJ2-7, with a tentative D call TRBD2 (5 bases). V was pared by 6 bases and J by 7 bases, with 13 bases between. The CDR3 is 12 residues long. Germline CDR1 and CDR2: SNHLY and FYNNEI. The full variable domain, rest sourced from reference TRBV2 and TRBJ2-7, is EPEVTQTPSHQVTQMGQEVILRCVPISNHLYFYWYRQILGQKVEFLVSFYNNEISEKSEIFDDQFSVERPDGSNFTLKIRSTKLEDSAMYFCASRAPSGEQYFGPGTRLTVT.

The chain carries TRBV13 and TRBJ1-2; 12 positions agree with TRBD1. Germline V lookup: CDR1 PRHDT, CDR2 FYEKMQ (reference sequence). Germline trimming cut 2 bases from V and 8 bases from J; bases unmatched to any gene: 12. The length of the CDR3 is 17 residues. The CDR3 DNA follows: TGTGCCAGCAGCTTATCGGGGACAGGGGGCTTCTCGGGAGGCTACACCTTC. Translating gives CASSLSGTGGFSGGYTF.

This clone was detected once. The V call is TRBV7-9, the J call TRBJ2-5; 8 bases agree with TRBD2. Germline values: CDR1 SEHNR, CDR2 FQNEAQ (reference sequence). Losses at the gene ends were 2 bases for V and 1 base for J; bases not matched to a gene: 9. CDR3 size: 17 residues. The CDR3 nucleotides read TGTGCCAGCAGCTTACCTAAAGCGGGAGTGGGCCAAGAGACCCAGTACTTC. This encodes CASSLPKAGVGQETQYF.

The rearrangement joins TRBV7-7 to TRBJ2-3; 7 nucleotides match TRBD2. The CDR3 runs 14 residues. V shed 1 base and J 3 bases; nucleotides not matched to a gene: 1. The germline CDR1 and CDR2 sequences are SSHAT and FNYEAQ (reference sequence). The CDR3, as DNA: TGTGCCAGCAGCTTAGGGGAGGGGACAGATACGCAGTATTTT. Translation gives CASSLGEGTDTQYF.

CDR3 coding DNA: TGCGCCAGCAGTATGAGACGGACAGGGGACAATGAGCAGTTCTTC. It yields the protein CASSMRRTGDNEQFF. J is TRBJ2-1 and V is TRBV5-1; TRBD1 agrees at 9 bases. Germline CDR1 is SGHRS and CDR2 is YFSETQ. CDR3 length equals 15 residues. V was clipped by 5 bases and J by 5 bases; unmatched bases: 8.

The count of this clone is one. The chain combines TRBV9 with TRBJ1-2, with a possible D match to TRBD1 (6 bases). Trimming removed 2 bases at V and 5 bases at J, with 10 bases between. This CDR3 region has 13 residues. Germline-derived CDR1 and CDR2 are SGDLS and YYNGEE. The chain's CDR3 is CASSVGQMYGYTF. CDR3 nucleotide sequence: TGTGCCAGCAGCGTCGGACAGATGTATGGCTACACCTTC.